This T cell receptor (beta chain) was observed in a study of T cell changes during pregnancy in multiple sclerosis. Sequencing was performed with immunoSEQ multiplex PCR; in TCRdb, only in-frame clones are kept and a portion is missing. This table has around 50,000 clones, 70% to 90% appearing once. Germline V gene lookup returns CDR1 SGHTA and CDR2 FQGNSA. This CDR3 is built from 15 residues. Unmatched junction bases numbered 9, after V lost 5 bases and J lost 4 bases. J is TRBJ2-5 and V is TRBV7-2; 8 positions match TRBD2. The material was peripheral blood, obtained in the first trimester of pregnancy. The receptor was derived from a female donor with multiple sclerosis, enrolled in a pregnancy study. DNA of the CDR3: TGTGCCAGCAGCCCCGGAACTAGCGGCGGAGAGACCCAGTACTTC. Translated, it gives CASSPGTSGGETQYF.